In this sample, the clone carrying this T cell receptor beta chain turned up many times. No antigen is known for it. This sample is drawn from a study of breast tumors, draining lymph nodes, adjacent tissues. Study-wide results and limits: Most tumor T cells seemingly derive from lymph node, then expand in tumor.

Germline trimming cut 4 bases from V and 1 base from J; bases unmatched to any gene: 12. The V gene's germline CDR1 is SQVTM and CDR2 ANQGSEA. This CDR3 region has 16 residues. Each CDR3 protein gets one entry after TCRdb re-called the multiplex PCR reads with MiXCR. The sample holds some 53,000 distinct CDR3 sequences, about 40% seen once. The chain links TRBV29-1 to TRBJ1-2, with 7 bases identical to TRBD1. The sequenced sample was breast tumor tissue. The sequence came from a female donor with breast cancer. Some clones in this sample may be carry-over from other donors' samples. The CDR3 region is CSVGRGTARNNYGYTF. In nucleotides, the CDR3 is TGCAGCGTTGGAAGAGGGACAGCCAGAAATAACTATGGCTACACCTTC.